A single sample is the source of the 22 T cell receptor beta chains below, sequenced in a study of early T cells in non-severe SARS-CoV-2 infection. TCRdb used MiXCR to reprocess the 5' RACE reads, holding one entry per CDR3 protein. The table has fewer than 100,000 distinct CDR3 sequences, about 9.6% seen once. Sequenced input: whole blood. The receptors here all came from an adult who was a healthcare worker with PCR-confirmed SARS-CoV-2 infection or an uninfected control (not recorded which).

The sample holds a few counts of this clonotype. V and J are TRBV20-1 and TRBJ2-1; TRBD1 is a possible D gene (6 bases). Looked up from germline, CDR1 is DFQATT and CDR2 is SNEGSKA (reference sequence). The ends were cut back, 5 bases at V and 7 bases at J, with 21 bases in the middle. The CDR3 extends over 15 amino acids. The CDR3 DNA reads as TGCAGTGCTCCGCGACAGGCCATCCAGGGGAATGAGCAGTTCTTC. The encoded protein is CSAPRQAIQGNEQFF.

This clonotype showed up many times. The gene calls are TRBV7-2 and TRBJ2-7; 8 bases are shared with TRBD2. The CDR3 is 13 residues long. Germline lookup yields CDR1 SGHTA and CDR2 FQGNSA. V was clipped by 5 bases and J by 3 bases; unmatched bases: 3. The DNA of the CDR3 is TGTGCCAGCAGCAGGGGACTAGTCTACGAGCAGTACTTC. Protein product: CASSRGLVYEQYF. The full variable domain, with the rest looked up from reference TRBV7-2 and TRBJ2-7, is GAGVSQSPSNKVTEKGKDVELRCDPISGHTALYWYRQSLGQGLEFLIYFQGNSAPDKSGLPSDRFSAERTGGSVSTLTIQRTQQEDSAVYLCASSRGLVYEQYFGPGTRLTVT.

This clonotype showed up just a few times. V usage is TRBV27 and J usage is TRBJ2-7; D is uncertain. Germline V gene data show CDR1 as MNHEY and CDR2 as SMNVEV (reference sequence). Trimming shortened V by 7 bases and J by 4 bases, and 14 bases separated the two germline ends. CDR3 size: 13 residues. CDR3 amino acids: CASKQRQDYEQYF. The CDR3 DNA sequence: TGTGCCAGCAAACAAAGACAAGATTACGAGCAGTACTTC.

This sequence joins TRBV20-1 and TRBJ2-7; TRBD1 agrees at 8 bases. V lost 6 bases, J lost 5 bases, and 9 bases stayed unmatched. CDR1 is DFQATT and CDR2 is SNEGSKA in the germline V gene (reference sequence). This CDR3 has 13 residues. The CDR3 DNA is TGCAGTGCAATCCAGGGGGCGCGGGACGAGCAGTACTTC. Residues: CSAIQGARDEQYF.

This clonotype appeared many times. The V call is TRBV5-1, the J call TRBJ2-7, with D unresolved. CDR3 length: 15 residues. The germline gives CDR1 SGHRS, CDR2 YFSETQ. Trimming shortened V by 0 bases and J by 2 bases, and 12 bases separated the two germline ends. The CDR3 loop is CASSLVGVNPYEQYF. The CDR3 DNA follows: TGCGCCAGCAGCTTGGTAGGTGTCAACCCCTACGAGCAGTACTTC.

As DNA, the CDR3 is TGTGCCAGCCAGGAAGCACTGGGGTACACAGATACGCAGTATTTT. As protein: CASQEALGYTDTQYF. This chain links TRBV2 with TRBJ2-3; D is undetermined. The CDR3 spans 15 residues. With 8 bases removed from V and 2 bases from J, the gap between germline ends came to 17 bases. Germline CDR1 reads SNHLY; CDR2 reads FYNNEI.

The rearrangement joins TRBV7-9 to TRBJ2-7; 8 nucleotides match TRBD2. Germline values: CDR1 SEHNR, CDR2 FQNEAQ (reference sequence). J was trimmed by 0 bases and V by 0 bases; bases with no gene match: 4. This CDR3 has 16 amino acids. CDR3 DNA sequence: TGTGCCAGCAGCTTAGCCAGCGGGAGCCTCTCCTACGAGCAGTACTTC. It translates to CASSLASGSLSYEQYF.

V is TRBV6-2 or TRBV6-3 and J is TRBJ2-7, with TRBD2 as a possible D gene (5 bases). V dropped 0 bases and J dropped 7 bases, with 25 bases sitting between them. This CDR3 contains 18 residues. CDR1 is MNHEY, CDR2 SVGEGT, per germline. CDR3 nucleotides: TGTGCCAGCAGTTACTCGGCTAGCCGGAAGGGTATGCATGGAGAGCAGTACTTC. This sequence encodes CASSYSASRKGMHGEQYF.

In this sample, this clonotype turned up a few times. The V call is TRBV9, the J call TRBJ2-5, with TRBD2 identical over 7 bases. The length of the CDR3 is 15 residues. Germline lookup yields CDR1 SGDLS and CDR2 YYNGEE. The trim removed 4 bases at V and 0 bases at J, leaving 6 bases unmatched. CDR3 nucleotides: TGTGCCAGCAGCTACAGCGGGGTGTACCAAGAGACCCAGTACTTC. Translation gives CASSYSGVYQETQYF.

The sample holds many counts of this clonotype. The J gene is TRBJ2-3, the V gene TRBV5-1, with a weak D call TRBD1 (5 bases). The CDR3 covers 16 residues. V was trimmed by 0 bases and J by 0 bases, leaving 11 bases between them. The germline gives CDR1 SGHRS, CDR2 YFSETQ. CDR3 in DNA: TGCGCCAGCAGCTTGGTTCTAGGACAAAGCACAGATACGCAGTATTTT. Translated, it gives CASSLVLGQSTDTQYF.

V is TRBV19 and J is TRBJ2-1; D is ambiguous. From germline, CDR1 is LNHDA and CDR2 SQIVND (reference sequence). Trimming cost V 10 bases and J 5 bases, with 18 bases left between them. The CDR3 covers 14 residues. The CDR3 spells CATSTDLSDNEQFF. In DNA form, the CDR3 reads TGTGCCACCTCGACGGACCTATCGGACAATGAGCAGTTCTTC. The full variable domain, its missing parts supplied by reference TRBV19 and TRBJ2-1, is DGGITQSPKYLFRKEGQNVTLSCEQNLNHDAMYWYRQDPGQGLRLIYYSQIVNDFQKGDIAEGYSVSREKKESFPLTVTSAQKNPTAFYLCATSTDLSDNEQFFGPGTRLTVL.

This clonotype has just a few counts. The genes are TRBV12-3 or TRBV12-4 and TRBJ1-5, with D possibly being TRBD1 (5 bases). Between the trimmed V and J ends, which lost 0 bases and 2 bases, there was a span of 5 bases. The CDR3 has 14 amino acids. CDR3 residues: CASSLAGGNQPQHF. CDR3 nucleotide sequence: TGTGCCAGCAGTTTAGCAGGGGGCAATCAGCCCCAGCATTTT.

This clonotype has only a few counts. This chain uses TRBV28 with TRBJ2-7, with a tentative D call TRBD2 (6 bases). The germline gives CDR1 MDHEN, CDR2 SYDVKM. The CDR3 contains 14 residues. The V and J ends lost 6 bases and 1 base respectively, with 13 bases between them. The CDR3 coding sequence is TGTGCCAGCAGGCGGGGACTGGGATCCTACGAGCAGTACTTC. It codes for CASRRGLGSYEQYF.

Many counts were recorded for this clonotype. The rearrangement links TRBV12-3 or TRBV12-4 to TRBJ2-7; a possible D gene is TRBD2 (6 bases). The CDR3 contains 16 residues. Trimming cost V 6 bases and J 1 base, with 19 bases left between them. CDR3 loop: CASRAPGGSKSYEQYF. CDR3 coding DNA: TGTGCCAGCAGGGCCCCTGGGGGGAGCAAGTCCTACGAGCAGTACTTC.

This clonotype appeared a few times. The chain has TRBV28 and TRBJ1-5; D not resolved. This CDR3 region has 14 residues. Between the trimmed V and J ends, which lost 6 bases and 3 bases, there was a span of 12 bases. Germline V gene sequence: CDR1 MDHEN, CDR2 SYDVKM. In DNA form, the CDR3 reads TGTGCCAGCAGCTTTACAGCAAACAATCAGCCCCAGCATTTT. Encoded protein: CASSFTANNQPQHF.

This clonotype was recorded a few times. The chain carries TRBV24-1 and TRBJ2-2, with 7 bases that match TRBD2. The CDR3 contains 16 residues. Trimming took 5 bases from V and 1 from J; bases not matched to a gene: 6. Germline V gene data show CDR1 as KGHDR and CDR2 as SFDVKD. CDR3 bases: TGTGCCACCAGTGGTCTAGCGGAGAGGAACACCGGGGAGCTGTTTTTT. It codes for CATSGLAERNTGELFF.

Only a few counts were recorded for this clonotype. CDR3 amino acids: CASSEARTVYGYTF. The CDR3 region has the DNA TGTGCCAGCAGTGAGGCCAGGACAGTCTATGGCTACACCTTC. The rearrangement links TRBV2 to TRBJ1-2; a weak D match, TRBD1 (6 bases). V lost 3 bases and J 4 bases, leaving 12 bases between the germline ends. The length of the CDR3 is 14 residues. Per germline, CDR1 SNHLY and CDR2 FYNNEI.

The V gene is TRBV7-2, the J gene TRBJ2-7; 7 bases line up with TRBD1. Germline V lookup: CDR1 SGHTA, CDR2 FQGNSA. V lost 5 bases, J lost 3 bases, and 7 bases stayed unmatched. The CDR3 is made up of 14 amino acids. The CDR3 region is CASSRDRASYEQYF. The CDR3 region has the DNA TGTGCCAGCAGCCGTGACAGGGCCAGCTACGAGCAGTACTTC.

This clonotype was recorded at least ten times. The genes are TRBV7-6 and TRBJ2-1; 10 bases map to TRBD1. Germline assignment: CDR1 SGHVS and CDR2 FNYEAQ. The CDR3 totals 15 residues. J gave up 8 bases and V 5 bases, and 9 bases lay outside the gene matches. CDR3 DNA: TGTGCCAGCAGCCGACCGGGACAGGGGCTTGATGAGCAGTTCTTC. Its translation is CASSRPGQGLDEQFF.

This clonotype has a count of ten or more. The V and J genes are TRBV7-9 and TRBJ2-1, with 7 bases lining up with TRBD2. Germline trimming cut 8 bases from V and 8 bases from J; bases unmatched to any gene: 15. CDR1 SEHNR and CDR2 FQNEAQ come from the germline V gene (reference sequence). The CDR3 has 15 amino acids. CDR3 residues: CASRPGGSPRDEQFF. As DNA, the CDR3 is TGTGCCAGCCGACCGGGGGGATCCCCTAGGGATGAGCAGTTCTTC.

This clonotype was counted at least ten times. The chain's CDR3 is CASRQGGVVEKLFF. Here the CDR3 DNA reads TGTGCCAGCAGGCAGGGGGGGGTCGTTGAAAAACTGTTTTTT. V usage is TRBV28 and J usage is TRBJ1-4, with 7 bases aligning to TRBD1. V shed 6 bases, J shed 7 bases, and the junction held 8 bases outside the gene matches. CDR3 length: 14 residues. The V gene's germline CDR1 is MDHEN and CDR2 SYDVKM.

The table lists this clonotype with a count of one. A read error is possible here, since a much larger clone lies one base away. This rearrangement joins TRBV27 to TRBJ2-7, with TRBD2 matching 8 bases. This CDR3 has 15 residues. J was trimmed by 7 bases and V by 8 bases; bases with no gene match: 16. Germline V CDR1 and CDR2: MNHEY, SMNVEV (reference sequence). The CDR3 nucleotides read TGTGCCAGCCGATCCAGACTAGCGAGAGTGCAGGAGCAGTACTTC. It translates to CASRSRLARVQEQYF.